The T cell receptor beta chain described here comes from a study of CD8 T cells in ankylosing spondylitis. Whole-study findings and limits: Prior work had noted some motif variants in reactive arthritis blood and synovial fluid.

TCRdb recomputed calls from the 5' RACE reads with MiXCR, one row per CDR3 protein. There are hundreds of thousands of distinct CDR3 sequences in the sample; more than 20% occur only once, and about an eighth lies in the top ten. V was trimmed by 0 bases and J by 0 bases, leaving 12 bases between them. Germline lookup yields CDR1 LGHNA and CDR2 YNFKEQ. This CDR3 has 17 residues. This clonotype was counted between two and nine times. Its specificity is not known. This TCR was recovered from a male donor with ankylosing spondylitis or in good health (not recorded which). The chain employs TRBV4-2 and TRBJ2-4, with D maybe TRBD2 (5 bases). Sequencing used blood, either unsorted or a sorted T cell fraction (not recorded which). The DNA for the CDR3 is TGTGCCAGCAGCCAAGAGCCGGACTCCTTAGCCAAAAACATTCAGTACTTC. Protein sequence: CASSQEPDSLAKNIQYF.